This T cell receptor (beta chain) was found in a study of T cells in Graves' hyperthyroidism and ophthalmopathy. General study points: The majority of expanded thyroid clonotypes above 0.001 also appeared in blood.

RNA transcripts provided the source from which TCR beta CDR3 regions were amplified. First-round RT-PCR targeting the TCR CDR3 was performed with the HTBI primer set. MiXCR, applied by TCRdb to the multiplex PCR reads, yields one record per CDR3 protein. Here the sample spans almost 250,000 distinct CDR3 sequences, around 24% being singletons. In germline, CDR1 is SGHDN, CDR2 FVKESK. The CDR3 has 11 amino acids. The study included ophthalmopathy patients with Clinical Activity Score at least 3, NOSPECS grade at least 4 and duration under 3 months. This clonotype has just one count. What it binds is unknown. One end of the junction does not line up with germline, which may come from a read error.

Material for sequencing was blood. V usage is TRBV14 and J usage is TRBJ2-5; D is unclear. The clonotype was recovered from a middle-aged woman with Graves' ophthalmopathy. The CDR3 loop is CAISYQETQYF. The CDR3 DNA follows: TGTGCCATCAGCTATCAAGAGACCCAGTACTTC.